These 14 T cell receptor beta chains were sequenced from one sample in a study of vaccination effects on CD4 cells after COVID-19 (dated by TCRdb to between 2021 and 2022). For these receptors, no antigen is known. To prepare the library, the immunoSEQ multiplex PCR assay was applied. The table comes from immuneACCESS by way of TCRdb, which keeps in-frame sequences with V and J called. Part of the clones is missing from these tables; in studies checked, under half for an unresolved V gene and the rest for unknown reasons. The sample table lists 25,000 or so clones, around 73% of them with a count of one. The ten largest clones represent 5% of the sample. In the ViraFEST assay, PBMC were stimulated with viral peptide pools, and antigen-specific CD4+ T cell clonotypes were then identified by expansion using TCR sequencing. After 10 to 11 days of culture, CD4+ T cells were isolated with the EasySep CD4+ T cell isolation kit. None of the healthy vaccine recipients had a prior SARS-CoV-2 infection, which was confirmed by nucleocapsid antibody tests that came back negative both before and after vaccination.

Sequences were derived from CD4+ T cells from PBMCs cultured with SARS-CoV-2 spike peptides, sampled before COVID-19 vaccination. The meaning of the sample's cell subset or site label: SARS-CoV-2 spike overlapping peptide pool stimulation. The receptor source for this set is a human donor who received a COVID-19 vaccine.

The chain combines TRBV14 with TRBJ2-2, with TRBD2 matching 14 bases. Germline V gene lookup returns CDR1 SGHDN and CDR2 FVKESK. Trimming at V came to 1 base and at J to 6 bases, leaving 1 base not matched to a gene. This CDR3 spans 16 amino acids. In nucleotides, the CDR3 is TGTGCCAGCAGCCAAGGACTAGCGGGAGGGTCCGGGGAGCTGTTTTTT. It encodes CASSQGLAGGSGELFF. The full variable domain, in which reference TRBV14 and TRBJ2-2 provide the parts outside the CDR3, is EAGVTQFPSHSVIEKGQTVTLRCDPISGHDNLYWYRRVMGKEIKFLLHFVKESKQDESGMPNNRFLAERTGGTYSTLKVQPAELEDSGVYFCASSQGLAGGSGELFFGEGSRLTVL.

V is TRBV6-5 and J is TRBJ2-7; tentatively, D is TRBD2 (5 bases). The V end lost 7 bases, the J end lost 0 bases, and 16 bases lay between the germline ends. This CDR3 is 15 amino acids long. The V gene's germline CDR1 is MNHEY and CDR2 SVGAGI. CDR3 sequence: CASNKREGSSYEQYF. The DNA for the CDR3 is TGTGCCAGCAATAAAAGGGAAGGGAGCTCCTACGAGCAGTACTTC.

The rearrangement uses TRBV6-5 and TRBJ2-3, with D perhaps matching TRBD2 (5 bases). CDR3 size: 15 residues. Per the germline V gene, CDR1 is MNHEY and CDR2 is SVGAGI. The V end was cut by 6 bases, the J end by 6 bases, with 19 bases between. CDR3 amino acids: CASRTADRYGDTQYF. As DNA, the CDR3 is TGTGCCAGCAGAACAGCGGATAGATACGGCGATACGCAGTATTTT.

Only a few counts were recorded for this clone. This chain uses TRBV3-1 (or the pseudogene TRBV3-2) with TRBJ1-4; D is uncertain. The CDR3 contains 14 residues. The V end lost 8 bases, the J end lost 8 bases, and 18 bases lay between the germline ends. Germline V gene sequence: CDR1 LGHDT, CDR2 YNNKEL (reference sequence). The CDR3 DNA follows: TGTGCCAGCTCTGTGGCCGGGGTAAGAGAAAAACTGTTTTTT. Translating it yields CASSVAGVREKLFF.

The chain has TRBV18 and TRBJ1-1; D may be TRBD1 (5 bases). The CDR3 sequence is 13 residues long. Germline-derived CDR1 and CDR2 are KGHSH and LQKENI. Trimming stripped 0 bases from V and 3 bases from J, with 5 bases between. CDR3 residues: CASSPPGHTEAFF. The CDR3 DNA sequence: TGTGCCAGCTCACCACCGGGGCACACTGAAGCTTTCTTT. The entire variable domain, with the rest obtained from reference TRBV18 and TRBJ1-1, is as follows: NAGVMQNPRHLVRRRGQEARLRCSPMKGHSHVYWYRQLPEEGLKFMVYLQKENIIDESGMPKERFSAEFPKEGPSILRIQQVVRGDSAAYFCASSPPGHTEAFFGQGTRLTVV.

CDR3 DNA: TGCGCCAGCAGCTCCGAGCAGTTAATCTACACCTTC. It is translated as CASSSEQLIYTF. This chain connects TRBV5-1 to TRBJ1-2; D is unresolved. Germline-derived CDR1 and CDR2 are SGHRS and YFSETQ. This CDR3 spans 12 amino acids. Trimming took 3 bases from V and 10 from J, leaving 13 bases between them.

This chain joins TRBV24-1 and TRBJ2-7; 9 bases are shared with TRBD1. V lost 5 bases, J lost 7 bases, and 11 bases stayed unmatched. CDR3 length equals 15 residues. Germline lookup yields CDR1 KGHDR and CDR2 SFDVKD. The CDR3: CATSARTGEGREQYF. The DNA for the CDR3 is TGTGCCACCAGTGCCCGGACAGGGGAAGGTCGGGAGCAGTACTTC.

This clone was found a few times. This chain connects TRBV12-3 or TRBV12-4 to TRBJ1-2; D may be TRBD1 (6 bases). The CDR3 length is 13 residues. V was shortened by 10 bases and J by 4 bases, with 16 bases between the two germline ends. This chain's CDR3 is CAIRGMATYGYTF. As DNA, the CDR3 is TGTGCCATCAGGGGAATGGCAACCTATGGCTACACCTTC.

The V and J genes are TRBV5-4 and TRBJ2-7, with D perhaps TRBD2 (5 bases). This CDR3 comprises 13 residues. V was clipped by 6 bases and J by 0 bases, with 10 bases between them. CDR1 is SGHNT, CDR2 YYREEE, per germline (reference sequence). The CDR3 DNA follows: TGTGCCAGCAACCTCCGGGGCTCCTACGAGCAGTACTTC. It specifies CASNLRGSYEQYF.

This chain links TRBV19 with TRBJ2-2; D tentatively fits TRBD1 or TRBD2 (5 bases each). The germline V gene encodes CDR1 LNHDA and CDR2 SQIVND (reference sequence). V lost 3 bases to trimming and J lost 2 bases, with 7 bases between them. This CDR3 spans 14 amino acids. The CDR3 bases are TGTGCCAGTAGTATTCGGGACAACACCGGGGAGCTGTTTTTT. It is translated as CASSIRDNTGELFF.

This chain uses TRBV12-3 or TRBV12-4 with TRBJ1-1; 7 bases match TRBD1. The CDR3 contains 13 residues. V lost 6 bases, J lost 3 bases, and 4 bases stayed unmatched. This CDR3 is CASRNTGDTEAFF. Here the CDR3 DNA reads TGTGCCAGCAGAAATACAGGGGACACTGAAGCTTTCTTT.

V gene TRBV6-5 combines with J gene TRBJ1-1, with a weak D call TRBD1 (5 bases). This CDR3 is built from 13 residues. CDR1 and CDR2 from the germline V gene are MNHEY and SVGAGI. Trimming took off 5 bases at V and 8 bases at J, with 15 bases between the two ends. The CDR3 nucleotides read TGTGCCAGCAGTCCCCGGGACGCCTGGGAAGCTTTCTTT. It translates to CASSPRDAWEAFF.

This rearrangement joins TRBV27 to TRBJ2-1; 8 bases match TRBD2. The CDR3 spans 15 residues. The germline gives CDR1 MNHEY, CDR2 SMNVEV (reference sequence). After removal of 5 bases from V and 4 bases from J, the junction contained 7 bases not matched to a gene. The CDR3 sequence is CASSPIGGGYNEQFF. In DNA, the CDR3 is TGTGCCAGCAGTCCAATCGGGGGGGGGTACAATGAGCAGTTCTTC.

Here the CDR3 DNA reads TGTGCCAGCAGCCAAAGCACAGATACGCAGTATTTT. It specifies CASSQSTDTQYF. The gene calls are TRBV11-2 and TRBJ2-3, with D hard to call. The CDR3 sequence is 12 residues long. The V gene lost 5 bases and the J gene lost 0 bases, with 3 bases spanning the gap. Germline assignment: CDR1 SGHAT and CDR2 FQNNGV.